A single sample gave rise to the 32 T cell receptor beta chains below, sequenced in a study of blood T cell repertoires in COVID-19. Produced via immunoSEQ multiplex PCR; TCRdb's table is partial and in-frame only. The repertoire consists of over 65,000 clones, with about 81% occurring once and the leading ten covering 9.2%. The specimen was peripheral blood. The receptor source for this set is a human donor in a cohort sampled during active COVID-19.

The chain carries TRBV4-1 and TRBJ2-7, with D possibly TRBD2 on 6 matching bases. From germline, CDR1 is MGHRA and CDR2 YSYEKL. V lost 6 bases and J lost 5, with 23 bases in between. The CDR3 has 16 residues. DNA of the CDR3: TGCGCCAGCAGATCGAGTGCGGGATCCTCCTCTAACGAGCAGTACTTC. Translation: CASRSSAGSSSNEQYF.

The genes are TRBV28 and TRBJ2-1, with 8 bases matching TRBD1. This CDR3 comprises 16 residues. V was pared by 4 bases and J by 0 bases, with 5 bases of the junction left unmatched. Germline loops: CDR1 MDHEN, CDR2 SYDVKM. CDR3 bases: TGTGCCAGCAGTTCCGGGACAGGAGGCTCCTACAATGAGCAGTTCTTC. Amino acid sequence: CASSSGTGGSYNEQFF.

The chain links TRBV6-5 to TRBJ1-6; 9 bases agree with TRBD1. With V trimmed by 2 bases and J by 5 bases, 1 base remained unmatched. This CDR3 has 15 residues. Per the germline V gene, CDR1 is MNHEY and CDR2 is SVGAGI. CDR3 residues: CASSYGTGNNSPLHF. CDR3 coding DNA: TGTGCCAGCAGTTACGGGACAGGGAATAATTCACCCCTCCACTTT.

J is TRBJ2-7 and V is TRBV5-1; TRBD1 is a possible D gene (6 bases). V lost 2 bases and J 3 bases, leaving 15 bases between the germline ends. This CDR3 contains 15 residues. Germline lookup yields CDR1 SGHRS and CDR2 YFSETQ. CDR3 DNA sequence: TGCGCCAGCAGCTTTACTCAGGGGAGTGGCTACGAGCAGTACTTC. It is translated as CASSFTQGSGYEQYF. Using reference TRBV5-1 and TRBJ2-7 for the parts outside the CDR3, the full variable domain is KAGVTQTPRYLIKTRGQQVTLSCSPISGHRSVSWYQQTPGQGLQFLFEYFSETQRNKGNFPGRFSGRQFSNSRSEMNVSTLELGDSALYLCASSFTQGSGYEQYFGPGTRLTVT.

V usage is TRBV2 and J usage is TRBJ2-1; no clear D. This CDR3 has 12 amino acids. The germline V gene has CDR1 SNHLY and CDR2 FYNNEI. Trimming shortened V by 4 bases and J by 9 bases, and 10 bases separated the two germline ends. CDR3 in amino acids: CASSADSFEQFF. Here the CDR3 DNA reads TGTGCCAGCAGTGCTGACTCTTTTGAGCAGTTCTTC.

As for this clone: Other DNA sequences in this specimen translate into the identical CDR3. This sequence joins TRBV7-9 and TRBJ2-5, with TRBD2 as a possible D gene (5 bases). CDR1 and CDR2 (germline): SEHNR, FQNEAQ (reference sequence). The CDR3 covers 13 residues. Trimming shortened V by 5 bases and J by 2 bases, and 9 bases separated the two germline ends. CDR3 coding DNA: TGTGCCAGCAGCCCCCCGGGACAAGAGACCCAGTACTTC. It codes for CASSPPGQETQYF.

The J gene is TRBJ1-1, the V gene TRBV27; TRBD1 is a possible D gene (5 bases). Trimming took 3 bases from V and 0 from J, leaving 20 bases between them. The CDR3 runs 18 residues. Germline V gene lookup returns CDR1 MNHEY and CDR2 SMNVEV (reference sequence). CDR3 DNA sequence: TGTGCCAGCAGTTTGAGACAGCCAGGCCCAGTTATGAACACTGAAGCTTTCTTT. Translation gives CASSLRQPGPVMNTEAFF.

The CDR3 nucleotides read TGTGCCAGCAGCTTAGAAGTGTCCAGGGCGGTTGTTCCATCTAACTATGGCTACACCTTC. Translation gives CASSLEVSRAVVPSNYGYTF. The V gene is TRBV11-2, the J gene TRBJ1-2; perhaps TRBD1 as D (5 bases). The germline V gene encodes CDR1 SGHAT and CDR2 FQNNGV. The germline V and J ends were trimmed by 0 bases and 0 bases, with 23 bases remaining between them. There are 20 residues in the CDR3.

This sequence joins TRBV27 and TRBJ1-5; D uncertain. The V end lost 3 bases, the J end lost 2 bases, and 11 bases lay between the germline ends. The CDR3 has 15 residues. The germline CDR1 and CDR2 sequences are MNHEY and SMNVEV (reference sequence). The CDR3 sequence: CASSFIGEGNQPQHF. CDR3 coding DNA: TGTGCCAGCAGTTTTATTGGAGAAGGCAATCAGCCCCAGCATTTT.

This sequence joins TRBV19 and TRBJ1-1, with D hard to call. CDR1 is LNHDA and CDR2 is SQIVND in the germline V gene (reference sequence). V gave up 4 bases and J gave up 5 bases, with 14 bases separating them. CDR3 length: 14 residues. CDR3 DNA: TGTGCCAGTAGTAAGGTCCGAGGAGGAACTGAAGCTTTCTTT. Its protein is CASSKVRGGTEAFF.

The chain links TRBV6-5 to TRBJ2-1, with 7 bases matching TRBD2. With 8 bases clipped from V and 9 bases from J, the junction kept 13 bases outside the gene matches. The length of the CDR3 is 14 residues. CDR1 and CDR2 from the germline V gene are MNHEY and SVGAGI. CDR3 DNA sequence: TGTGCCAGCGGTCGACTAGCAAAAGCCAGTGAGCAGTTCTTC. Its protein is CASGRLAKASEQFF.

The J gene is TRBJ2-7, the V gene TRBV6-2 or TRBV6-3, with TRBD2 as a possible D gene (5 bases). This CDR3 region has 13 residues. V was shortened by 2 bases and J by 5 bases, with 10 bases between the two germline ends. CDR1 and CDR2 (germline): MNHEY, SVGEGT. The CDR3 reads CASSYREPHEQYF. CDR3 DNA sequence: TGTGCCAGCAGTTACAGGGAGCCCCACGAGCAGTACTTC.

This chain joins TRBV18 and TRBJ2-7, with 9 positions matching TRBD1. There are 16 residues in the CDR3. Germline V gives CDR1 KGHSH, CDR2 LQKENI. With 3 bases clipped from V and 0 bases from J, the junction kept 6 bases outside the gene matches. The DNA of the CDR3 is TGTGCCAGCTCACCTGCCACGGGACAGGGCTCCTACGAGCAGTACTTC. Translating it yields CASSPATGQGSYEQYF.

CDR3 residues: CASRGQINQPQHF. The CDR3 bases are TGTGCCAGCAGAGGACAGATCAATCAGCCCCAGCATTTT. The V call is TRBV6-5, the J call TRBJ1-5; D might be TRBD1 (6 bases). CDR3 length: 13 residues. Germline-derived CDR1 and CDR2 are MNHEY and SVGAGI. V was cut by 6 bases and J by 3 bases, with 9 bases left in between.

The genes are TRBV5-1 and TRBJ2-6; D is uncertain. Trimming left V 4 bases short and J 0 bases short, with 11 bases between. The CDR3 has 16 amino acids. Germline CDR1 SGHRS, CDR2 YFSETQ. This CDR3 is CASSEPIISGANVLTF. CDR3 nucleotides: TGCGCCAGCAGCGAGCCGATTATCTCTGGGGCCAACGTCCTGACTTTC.

The V and J genes are TRBV15 and TRBJ2-7; weak D call: TRBD1 (6 bases). Germline CDR1 and CDR2: LNHNV and YYDKDF (reference sequence). The CDR3 totals 14 residues. V gave up 2 bases and J gave up 7 bases, with 15 bases separating them. The DNA for the CDR3 is TGTGCCACCAGCAGAAACAAACAGGGTGGGGAGCAGTACTTC. Amino acid sequence: CATSRNKQGGEQYF. The full variable domain, its missing parts supplied by reference TRBV15 and TRBJ2-7, is DAMVIQNPRYQVTQFGKPVTLSCSQTLNHNVMYWYQQKSSQAPKLLFHYYDKDFNNEADTPDNFQSRRPNTSFCFLDIRSPGLGDTAMYLCATSRNKQGGEQYFGPGTRLTVT.

This chain connects TRBV19 to TRBJ2-1, with D perhaps matching TRBD2 (6 bases). The CDR3 has 15 residues. V lost 3 bases and J 2 bases, leaving 11 bases between the germline ends. The germline V gene has CDR1 LNHDA and CDR2 SQIVND (reference sequence). The CDR3 protein is CASSIAGPPYNEQFF. The CDR3 nucleotides are TGTGCCAGTAGTATTGCGGGACCTCCCTACAATGAGCAGTTCTTC.

The CDR3 sequence is CASSPSSLGSYEQYF. The CDR3 bases are TGTGCCAGCAGCCCCAGCTCCCTAGGAAGTTATGAGCAGTACTTC. The chain links TRBV6-5 to TRBJ2-7; D uncertain. Germline V lookup: CDR1 MNHEY, CDR2 SVGAGI. Between the trimmed V and J ends, which lost 6 bases and 7 bases, there was a span of 22 bases. The CDR3 contains 15 residues.

V usage is TRBV7-2 and J usage is TRBJ1-3, with 7 bases fitting TRBD1. Germline-derived CDR1 and CDR2 are SGHTA and FQGNSA. This CDR3 region has 19 residues. V was clipped by 1 base and J by 0 bases; unmatched bases: 12. The CDR3 reads CASSLVTGQLQFSGNTIYF. The CDR3 bases are TGTGCCAGCAGCTTAGTAACGGGACAGCTTCAATTCTCTGGAAACACCATATATTTT.

This clone showed up just once. The chain employs TRBV2 and TRBJ2-2; weak D call: TRBD2 (5 bases). The V and J ends lost 6 bases and 5 bases respectively, with 13 bases between them. Per germline, CDR1 SNHLY and CDR2 FYNNEI. The CDR3 runs 14 residues. The CDR3 loop reads CASRREFGTGELFF. DNA for the CDR3: TGTGCCAGCAGGAGGGAGTTTGGAACCGGGGAGCTGTTTTTT. The full variable domain, rest sourced from reference TRBV2 and TRBJ2-2, is EPEVTQTPSHQVTQMGQEVILRCVPISNHLYFYWYRQILGQKVEFLVSFYNNEISEKSEIFDDQFSVERPDGSNFTLKIRSTKLEDSAMYFCASRREFGTGELFFGEGSRLTVL.

The V call is TRBV6-5, the J call TRBJ1-5; 11 nucleotides align to TRBD1. Germline CDR1 is MNHEY and CDR2 is SVGAGI. The CDR3 runs 14 residues. Trimming took 8 bases from V and 3 from J; bases not matched to a gene: 3. The CDR3 region has the DNA TGTGCCAGCGGGACAGGGGGTAACAATCAGCCCCAGCATTTT. Its translation is CASGTGGNNQPQHF.

The gene calls are TRBV10-2 and TRBJ2-7; the D gene is possibly TRBD1 (6 bases). Trimming left V 4 bases short and J 4 bases short, with 20 bases between. In germline, CDR1 is WSHSY, CDR2 SAAADI. This CDR3 has 16 amino acids. As DNA, the CDR3 is TGCGCCAGCAGTGGCCAGTGGACAGCGACCGGGTACGAGCAGTACTTC. Its translation: CASSGQWTATGYEQYF.

The rearrangement uses TRBV7-8 and TRBJ1-5; tentatively, D is TRBD1 (6 bases). Trimming took off 5 bases at V and 3 bases at J, with 14 bases between the two ends. CDR1 is SGHVS and CDR2 is FQNEAQ in the germline V gene. This CDR3 contains 15 residues. The CDR3 bases are TGTGCCAGCAGCGTACAGGGAAACTACAATCAGCCCCAGCATTTT. This gives the protein CASSVQGNYNQPQHF.

This rearrangement joins TRBV27 to TRBJ2-7; no definite D call. CDR1 MNHEY and CDR2 SMNVEV come from the germline V gene (reference sequence). V was trimmed by 5 bases and J by 7 bases, leaving 12 bases between them. The CDR3 contains 12 residues. CDR3: CASSPSPFEQYF. The CDR3 nucleotides are TGTGCCAGCAGTCCCTCTCCTTTTGAGCAGTACTTC.

The chain uses TRBV7-9 and TRBJ2-3; 8 nucleotides match TRBD2. The germline gives CDR1 SEHNR, CDR2 FQNEAQ (reference sequence). There are 16 residues in the CDR3. Trimming removed 0 bases from V and 6 bases from J; junction bases left unmatched: 8. This CDR3 is CASSLAAREDDDTQYF. In nucleotides, the CDR3 is TGTGCCAGCAGCTTAGCGGCGCGGGAGGATGATGATACGCAGTATTTT.

This rearrangement joins TRBV5-1 to TRBJ2-7; 10 bases are shared with TRBD2. Per the germline V gene, CDR1 is SGHRS and CDR2 is YFSETQ. V was pared by 3 bases and J by 6 bases, with 15 bases of the junction left unmatched. This CDR3 spans 17 amino acids. For the CDR3, the DNA is TGCGCCAGCAGCTGGACTAGCGGAAGCCCCTCTGGGGGCGAGCAGTACTTC. Amino acids: CASSWTSGSPSGGEQYF.

The genes are TRBV12-3 or TRBV12-4 and TRBJ2-7; D possibly corresponds to TRBD1 (5 bases). The CDR3 sequence is 13 residues long. Trimming shortened V by 3 bases and J by 0 bases, and 6 bases separated the two germline ends. CDR3 nucleotides: TGTGCCAGCAGTTTGGGGCCCTCCTACGAGCAGTACTTC. This gives the protein CASSLGPSYEQYF.

This rearrangement joins TRBV29-1 to TRBJ2-5; no firm D call. The CDR3 runs 13 residues. Germline CDR1 is SQVTM and CDR2 is ANQGSEA. V lost 7 bases, J lost 2 bases, and 14 bases lay in between. The CDR3 DNA is TGCAGCGCTCCTAGAGGTAGTCAAGAGACCCAGTACTTC. Encoded protein: CSAPRGSQETQYF.

The chain carries TRBV6-6 and TRBJ2-7, with D perhaps TRBD2 (5 bases). This CDR3 spans 14 amino acids. V lost 8 bases and J 6 bases, leaving 20 bases between the germline ends. Germline lookup yields CDR1 MNHNY and CDR2 SVGAGI (reference sequence). CDR3 bases: TGTGCCAGCTTGTCAGAGGGAGTCCCGAGCGAGCAGTACTTC. It codes for CASLSEGVPSEQYF.

This chain connects TRBV15 to TRBJ2-7, with D tentatively TRBD1 (5 bases). The CDR3 is 12 amino acids. The germline CDR1 and CDR2 sequences are LNHNV and YYDKDF (reference sequence). Trimming stripped 1 base from V and 7 bases from J, with 8 bases between. The CDR3 here is CATSRAQAEQYF. CDR3 nucleotide sequence: TGTGCCACCAGCAGAGCACAGGCTGAGCAGTACTTC.

J is TRBJ2-1 and V is TRBV7-2; maybe TRBD1 (6 bases). The length of the CDR3 is 14 residues. The V and J ends lost 5 bases and 4 bases respectively, with 12 bases between them. Germline-derived CDR1 and CDR2 are SGHTA and FQGNSA. The CDR3 loop reads CASSPGQKYNEQFF. The CDR3 coding sequence is TGTGCCAGCAGCCCCGGACAGAAATACAATGAGCAGTTCTTC.

V is TRBV5-4 and J is TRBJ2-5; possible D gene TRBD1, 6 bases. The CDR3 runs to 14 residues. With 3 bases removed from V and 2 bases from J, the gap between germline ends came to 11 bases. Germline V gene sequence: CDR1 SGHNT, CDR2 YYREEE (reference sequence). CDR3 sequence: CASSSRTEQETQYF. In DNA form, the CDR3 reads TGTGCCAGCAGCTCCCGGACAGAACAAGAGACCCAGTACTTC. Full variable domain (rest looked up from reference TRBV5-4 and TRBJ2-5): ETGVTQSPTHLIKTRGQQVTLRCSSQSGHNTVSWYQQALGQGPQFIFQYYREEENGRGNFPPRFSGLQFPNYSSELNVNALELDDSALYLCASSSRTEQETQYFGPGTRLLVL.